Reported below is one TCR beta chain. The antigen is undetermined. One end of the junction fails to match germline, which may point to a read error. This specimen belongs to a study of blood T cells in healthy people across ages. Study details: Template switching recovered approximately one barcoded beta molecule for every two T cells.

General observations from the study: Versus aged donors, long-lived donors had higher diversity and more naive CD4+ cells. Significant beta diversity loss was already apparent by age about 39, declining roughly linearly.

Primers used in a second PCR of about 6 to 11 cycles were a sample-barcoded 5' primer and a J-beta primer mix. TCRdb reprocessed the 5' RACE reads with MiXCR, giving one entry per CDR3 protein. The sample consists of roughly 1.6 million distinct CDR3 sequences, about 35% of them appearing once. This CDR3 contains 14 residues. From germline, CDR1 is MDHEN and CDR2 SYDVKM. The chain links TRBV28 to TRBJ2-5; D ambiguous. The DNA end is a closer match to TRBJ2-7, so the J assignment may be wrong. This TCR was sampled from a woman aged 25 to 39 in good health. Sample: blood. The CDR3 sequence is CARSLEAVTYEQYF. The CDR3, as DNA: TGTGCCCGCAGTTTAGAAGCAGTTACCTACGAGCAGTACTTC.